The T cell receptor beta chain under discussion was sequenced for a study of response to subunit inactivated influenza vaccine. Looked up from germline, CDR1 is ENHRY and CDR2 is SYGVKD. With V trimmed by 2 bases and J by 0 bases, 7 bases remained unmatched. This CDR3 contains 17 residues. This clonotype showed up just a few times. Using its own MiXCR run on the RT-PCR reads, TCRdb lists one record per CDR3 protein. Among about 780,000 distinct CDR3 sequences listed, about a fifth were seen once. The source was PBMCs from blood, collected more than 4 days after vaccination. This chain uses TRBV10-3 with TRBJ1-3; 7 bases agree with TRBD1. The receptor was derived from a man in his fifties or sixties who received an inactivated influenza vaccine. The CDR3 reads CAISEAFGTVSGNTIYF. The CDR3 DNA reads TGTGCCATCAGTGAGGCTTTTGGGACAGTCTCTGGAAACACCATATATTTT.